These 18 T cell receptor beta chains were sequenced from one sample in a study of blood T cell repertoires in COVID-19. The repertoire was sequenced with immunoSEQ multiplex PCR; TCRdb's copy has only in-frame clones and lacks some. The sample contains roughly 110,000 clones, about 80% of which appear only once. The sequencing sample was made of peripheral blood. These receptors originate from a man between 65 and 85 years old with acute or convalescent COVID-19.

The J gene is TRBJ1-2, the V gene TRBV4-3; D is undetermined. Germline CDR1 reads LGHNA; CDR2 reads YSLEER. Deletions cut 1 base from V and 4 bases from J, with 10 bases between. The CDR3 extends over 14 amino acids. The DNA for the CDR3 is TGCGCCAGCAGCCAAGGGCAGGAGGGCTATGGCTACACCTTC. Its protein is CASSQGQEGYGYTF.

The chain combines TRBV2 with TRBJ1-5, with 8 bases identical to TRBD1. Germline trimming cut 6 bases from V and 4 bases from J; bases unmatched to any gene: 11. Per the germline V gene, CDR1 is SNHLY and CDR2 is FYNNEI. The CDR3 totals 16 residues. The CDR3 bases are TGTGCCAGCAGACTCAGCCGACAGGGGATGAATCAGCCCCAGCATTTT. Translation: CASRLSRQGMNQPQHF.

This clone appeared a few times. The chain combines TRBV10-1 with TRBJ1-2, with 7 bases matching TRBD1. V lost 6 bases and J lost 1; bases outside the gene matches: 8. This CDR3 spans 15 amino acids. The germline gives CDR1 WNHNN, CDR2 SYGVQD (reference sequence). The CDR3 region is CASRVLQGLNYGYTF. The CDR3 DNA sequence: TGCGCCAGCAGAGTGCTACAGGGGCTTAACTATGGCTACACCTTC.

Here the CDR3 DNA reads TGTGCCAGCAGCTTATCTCCGGGACAGGGTTCCTACAATGAGCAGTTCTTC. Amino acids: CASSLSPGQGSYNEQFF. The rearrangement joins TRBV7-9 to TRBJ2-1; 9 nucleotides align to TRBD1. The CDR3 extends over 17 amino acids. The germline V gene encodes CDR1 SEHNR and CDR2 FQNEAQ (reference sequence). The J segment lost 1 base and the V segment lost 2 bases, leaving 6 bases of the junction unmatched. Variable domain in full (rest from reference TRBV7-9 and TRBJ2-1): DTGVSQNPRHKITKRGQNVTFRCDPISEHNRLYWYRQTLGQGPEFLTYFQNEAQLEKSRLLSDRFSAERPKGSFSTLEIQRTEQGDSAMYLCASSLSPGQGSYNEQFFGPGTRLTVL.

The genes are TRBV4-1 and TRBJ1-6; the D gene is possibly TRBD1 (6 bases). V was shortened by 0 bases and J by 8 bases, with 8 bases between the two germline ends. Germline CDR1 is MGHRA and CDR2 is YSYEKL. This CDR3 has 14 residues. The CDR3 loop reads CASSQDNRDSPLHF. Written as DNA, the CDR3 is TGCGCCAGCAGCCAAGATAACAGGGATTCACCCCTCCACTTT.

This clone was seen more than once but under ten times. The chain is built from TRBV19 and TRBJ1-2; D might be TRBD1 (5 bases). Deletions cut 1 base from V and 12 bases from J, with 9 bases between. CDR1 is LNHDA and CDR2 is SQIVND in the germline V gene (reference sequence). The CDR3 length is 11 residues. In nucleotides, the CDR3 is TGTGCCAGTAGTATAGCCCAGGGTCACACCTTC. Encoded protein: CASSIAQGHTF.

V is TRBV5-1 and J is TRBJ1-3; 7 bases map to TRBD1. Looked up from germline, CDR1 is SGHRS and CDR2 is YFSETQ. The CDR3 contains 16 residues. V lost 0 bases and J lost 2; bases outside the gene matches: 5. The CDR3 region is CASSLVPTGTGNTIYF. As DNA, the CDR3 is TGCGCCAGCAGCTTGGTGCCGACAGGGACTGGAAACACCATATATTTT.

To note about this clone: An end of the junction differs from the germline gene, which may be a read error. The J gene is TRBJ1-2, the V gene TRBV7-2, with a weak D call TRBD1 (6 bases). CDR3 length: 15 amino acids. Germline CDR1 is SGHTA and CDR2 is FQGNSA. CDR3 sequence reads: CASSLGGDKAARQSF. The CDR3 DNA reads TGTGCCAGCAGTCTAGGGGGGGACAAGGCCGCCCGTCAGTCCTTC.

The chain couples TRBV6-6 to TRBJ1-1; unclear D gene. The V end was cut by 7 bases, the J end by 2 bases, with 11 bases between. The CDR3 totals 13 residues. Germline CDR1 is MNHNY and CDR2 is SVGAGI (reference sequence). CDR3 in amino acids: CASTPGSNTEAFF. DNA for the CDR3: TGTGCCAGCACCCCCGGGAGTAACACTGAAGCTTTCTTT.

The table lists this clone with a few counts. J is TRBJ1-1 and V is TRBV11-2; the match to TRBD1 covers 8 bases. The CDR3 covers 16 residues. V shed 2 bases and J 6 bases; nucleotides not matched to a gene: 11. Germline V gene lookup returns CDR1 SGHAT and CDR2 FQNNGV. CDR3 residues: CASSLQPGQGASEAFF. The DNA for the CDR3 is TGTGCCAGCAGCTTACAACCCGGGCAGGGGGCATCTGAAGCTTTCTTT. The variable domain in full, completed from reference TRBV11-2 and TRBJ1-1, reads EAGVAQSPRYKIIEKRQSVAFWCNPISGHATLYWYQQILGQGPKLLIQFQNNGVVDDSQLPKDRFSAERLKGVDSTLKIQPAKLEDSAVYLCASSLQPGQGASEAFFGQGTRLTVV.

This clone has a single count. V usage is TRBV7-9 and J usage is TRBJ2-2; D gene unclear. Germline loops: CDR1 SEHNR, CDR2 FQNEAQ (reference sequence). The CDR3 runs 13 residues. Deletions cut 7 bases from V and 5 bases from J, with 11 bases between. The CDR3 loop is CASTTVPTGELFF. The CDR3 coding sequence is TGTGCCAGCACAACAGTCCCGACCGGGGAGCTGTTTTTT.

V gene TRBV4-3 combines with J gene TRBJ2-7; 10 bases are shared with TRBD1. Germline CDR1 LGHNA, CDR2 YSLEER. The V gene end was trimmed by 3 bases and the J gene end by 9 bases; junction bases not matched to a gene: 11. The CDR3 has 15 residues. The CDR3 protein is CASSHTGTGVKMQYF. Written as DNA, the CDR3 is TGCGCCAGCAGCCACACCGGGACAGGGGTTAAGATGCAGTACTTC.

V gene TRBV7-8 combines with J gene TRBJ1-1; D is perhaps TRBD1 (6 bases). Germline assignment: CDR1 SGHVS and CDR2 FQNEAQ. This CDR3 region has 15 residues. Trimming took off 4 bases at V and 4 bases at J, with 16 bases between the two ends. CDR3 nucleotide sequence: TGTGCCAGCAGCTCGACAGGTCTTGGGGGCACTGAAGCTTTCTTT. Translated: CASSSTGLGGTEAFF.

This sequence joins TRBV19 and TRBJ1-4, with 7 bases that match TRBD1. V was clipped by 4 bases and J by 8 bases; unmatched bases: 10. Per the germline V gene, CDR1 is LNHDA and CDR2 is SQIVND (reference sequence). CDR3 length: 15 amino acids. CDR3 nucleotide sequence: TGTGCCAGTAGTACACGGACAGGACAACCCGAAAAACTGTTTTTT. This translates into CASSTRTGQPEKLFF.

The chain couples TRBV19 to TRBJ2-5; no firm D call. The CDR3 totals 13 residues. V lost 3 bases and J lost 5, with 10 bases in between. The germline gives CDR1 LNHDA, CDR2 SQIVND (reference sequence). The CDR3 loop is CASSINLGETQYF. In DNA, the CDR3 is TGTGCCAGTAGTATTAATCTTGGCGAGACCCAGTACTTC. Based on the CDR3 plus reference TRBV19 and TRBJ2-5, the full variable domain is DGGITQSPKYLFRKEGQNVTLSCEQNLNHDAMYWYRQDPGQGLRLIYYSQIVNDFQKGDIAEGYSVSREKKESFPLTVTSAQKNPTAFYLCASSINLGETQYFGPGTRLLVL.

This chain uses TRBV18 with TRBJ1-2; TRBD1 aligns across 9 bases. Germline V gene lookup returns CDR1 KGHSH and CDR2 LQKENI. With 2 bases clipped from V and 3 bases from J, the junction kept 1 base outside the gene matches. This CDR3 region has 14 residues. This CDR3 reads CASSPWDRDYGYTF. CDR3 nucleotides: TGTGCCAGCTCACCATGGGACAGGGACTATGGCTACACCTTC.

The chain has TRBV5-1 and TRBJ1-2, with D unclear. This CDR3 spans 15 amino acids. V was cut by 0 bases and J by 4 bases, with 13 bases left in between. Germline CDR1 is SGHRS and CDR2 is YFSETQ. CDR3 in DNA: TGCGCCAGCAGCTTGGCCGCGGGAGGGAGCTATGGCTACACCTTC. This translates into CASSLAAGGSYGYTF.

This chain uses TRBV2 with TRBJ1-1, with unresolved D. V dropped 8 bases and J dropped 4 bases, with 20 bases sitting between them. The CDR3 sequence is 15 residues long. Germline V CDR1 and CDR2: SNHLY, FYNNEI. This CDR3 is CASGEGRNRGTEAFF. CDR3 bases: TGTGCCAGCGGAGAGGGAAGAAACCGGGGCACTGAAGCTTTCTTT.